Below, 5 T cell receptor beta chains from the same sample are listed, as sequenced in a study of T cells in Graves' hyperthyroidism and ophthalmopathy. There were TCR beta CDR3 regions amplified from RNA transcripts. The study used the HTBI primer set for a first-round RT-PCR of the TCR CDR3. TCRdb redid the calling of the multiplex PCR reads with MiXCR, one entry per CDR3 protein. The table has fewer than 450,000 distinct CDR3 sequences, roughly 17% seen once. Sequencing was done on a sample of blood. All receptors come from a woman under 40 with Graves' hyperthyroidism that later progressed to Graves' ophthalmopathy.

For the CDR3, the DNA is TGCAGTGCTAGAGATCTGGGACTAGCCTCTAATGAGCAGTTCTTC. Amino acid sequence: CSARDLGLASNEQFF. The chain joins TRBV20-1 to TRBJ2-1; 9 positions agree with TRBD2. With 0 bases clipped from V and 7 bases from J, the junction kept 7 bases outside the gene matches. Germline CDR1 reads DFQATT; CDR2 reads SNEGSKA (reference sequence). The CDR3 sequence is 15 residues long.

The CDR3, as DNA: TGTGCCAGCGCTGTGGGGTTAAACAGGGCCGAAGAATCTTACGAGCAGTACTTC. Translated: CASAVGLNRAEESYEQYF. This sequence joins TRBV13 and TRBJ2-7; TRBD1 is a possible D gene (6 bases). V was clipped by 8 bases and J by 4 bases, with 30 bases between them. The CDR3 covers 18 residues. The germline CDR1 and CDR2 sequences are PRHDT and FYEKMQ (reference sequence).

The table lists this clonotype with many counts. The J gene is TRBJ2-7, the V gene TRBV28, with D unresolved. The CDR3 covers 14 residues. Germline CDR1 and CDR2: MDHEN and SYDVKM. Trimming cost V 6 bases and J 0 bases, with 12 bases left between them. CDR3 sequence: CASRRQVYSYEQYF. In DNA, the CDR3 is TGTGCCAGCAGGAGGCAAGTCTACTCCTACGAGCAGTACTTC.

This clonotype has more than one count but fewer than ten. The chain's CDR3 is CASRKLGGEQYF. In DNA form, the CDR3 reads TGTGCCAGTAGAAAATTGGGGGGGGAGCAGTACTTC. V usage is TRBV19 and J usage is TRBJ2-7; 7 nucleotides align to TRBD2. CDR3 length equals 12 residues. Looked up from germline, CDR1 is LNHDA and CDR2 is SQIVND (reference sequence). The V segment lost 6 bases and the J segment 7 bases; nucleotides outside the gene matches: 6.

This clonotype was observed at least ten times. V and J are TRBV11-2 and TRBJ2-1; the match to TRBD2 covers 11 bases. There are 18 residues in the CDR3. Unmatched junction bases numbered 6, after V lost 0 bases and J lost 2 bases. The V gene's germline CDR1 is SGHAT and CDR2 FQNNGV. The CDR3 region has the DNA TGTGCCAGCAGCTTAGAACTAGCGGGGGCTCCCACCTACAATGAGCAGTTCTTC. Encoded protein: CASSLELAGAPTYNEQFF.